This T cell receptor beta chain was captured in a study of cytomegalovirus exposure and HLA in healthy donors. Study-level findings and limits: Excluded were some V segments that proved indistinguishable, including TRBV6-2 and TRBV6-3. According to a later analysis, most TCR beta chains associated with CMV appeared HLA-restricted. In an earlier analysis, in some 600 donors, most V segments appeared productive either ~87% or ~30% of the time. For TCR beta chains, V- and J-gene trimming was later linked to a missense DCLRE1C variant.

As to this clone: The antigen remains unidentified.

A multiplex PCR was run with 60 Vbeta primers and 13 Jbeta primers. The method was immunoSEQ multiplex PCR; TCRdb's version includes in-frame clones alone and lacks a portion of them. Its listing shows under 150,000 clones. Germline CDR1 is MNHEY and CDR2 is SVGAGI. The CDR3 is 14 residues long. J was trimmed by 4 bases and V by 5 bases; bases with no gene match: 6. This TCR derives from an older woman in good health and CMV-seronegative. The sequencing sample was made of PBMCs. This chain connects TRBV6-5 to TRBJ1-2; 8 bases align to TRBD1. CDR3 sequence: CASSRSGGGYGYTF. The CDR3 region has the DNA TGTGCCAGCAGTCGTTCAGGGGGCGGCTATGGCTACACCTTC.